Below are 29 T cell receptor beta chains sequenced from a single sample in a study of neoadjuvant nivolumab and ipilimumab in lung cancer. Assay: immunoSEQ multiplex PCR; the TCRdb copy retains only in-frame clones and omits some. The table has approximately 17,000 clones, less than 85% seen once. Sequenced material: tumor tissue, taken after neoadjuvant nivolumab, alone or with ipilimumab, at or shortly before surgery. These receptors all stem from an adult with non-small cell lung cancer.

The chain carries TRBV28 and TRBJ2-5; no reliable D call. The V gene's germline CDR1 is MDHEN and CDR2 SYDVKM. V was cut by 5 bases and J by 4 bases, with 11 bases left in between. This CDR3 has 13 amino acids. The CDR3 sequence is CASSLAARETQYF. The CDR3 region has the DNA TGTGCCAGCAGTCTCGCGGCTAGAGAGACCCAGTACTTC. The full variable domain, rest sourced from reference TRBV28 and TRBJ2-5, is DVKVTQSSRYLVKRTGEKVFLECVQDMDHENMFWYRQDPGLGLRLIYFSYDVKMKEKGDIPEGYSVSREKKERFSLILESASTNQTSMYLCASSLAARETQYFGPGTRLLVL.

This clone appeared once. The CDR3, as DNA: TGTGCCAGCAGTTTATCCGGGGTTCAGGGCAAGCTAACTGAAGCTTTCTTT. Translating gives CASSLSGVQGKLTEAFF. This chain joins TRBV27 and TRBJ1-1; D may be TRBD1 (5 bases). Trimming removed 0 bases at V and 5 bases at J, with 19 bases between. Per the germline V gene, CDR1 is MNHEY and CDR2 is SMNVEV (reference sequence). The CDR3 has 17 residues.

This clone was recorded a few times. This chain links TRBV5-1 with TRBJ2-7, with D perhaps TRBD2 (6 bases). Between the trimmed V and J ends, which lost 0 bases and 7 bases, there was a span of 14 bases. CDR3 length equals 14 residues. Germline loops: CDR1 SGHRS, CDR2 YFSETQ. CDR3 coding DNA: TGCGCCAGCAGCTTGGGGGACTCCATGGGAGAGCAGTACTTC. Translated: CASSLGDSMGEQYF.

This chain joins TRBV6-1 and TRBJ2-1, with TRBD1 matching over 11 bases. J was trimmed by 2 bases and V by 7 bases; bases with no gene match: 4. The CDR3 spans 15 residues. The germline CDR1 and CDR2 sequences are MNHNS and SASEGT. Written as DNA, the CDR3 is TGTGCCAGCATCGCGGGACAGGGGGCCTACAATGAGCAGTTCTTC. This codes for CASIAGQGAYNEQFF.

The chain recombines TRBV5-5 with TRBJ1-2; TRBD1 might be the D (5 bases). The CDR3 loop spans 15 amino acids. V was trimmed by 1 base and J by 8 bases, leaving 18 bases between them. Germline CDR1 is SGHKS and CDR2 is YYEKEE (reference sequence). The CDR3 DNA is TGTGCCAGCAGCTTGAGAAGGGGAGAATCGGGCGGCTACACCTTC. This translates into CASSLRRGESGGYTF.

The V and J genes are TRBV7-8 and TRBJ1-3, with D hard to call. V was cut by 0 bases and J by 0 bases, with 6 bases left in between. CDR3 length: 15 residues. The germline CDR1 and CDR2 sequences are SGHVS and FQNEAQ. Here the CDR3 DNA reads TGTGCCAGCAGCTTAGCGGCGGACTCTGGAAACACCATATATTTT. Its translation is CASSLAADSGNTIYF.

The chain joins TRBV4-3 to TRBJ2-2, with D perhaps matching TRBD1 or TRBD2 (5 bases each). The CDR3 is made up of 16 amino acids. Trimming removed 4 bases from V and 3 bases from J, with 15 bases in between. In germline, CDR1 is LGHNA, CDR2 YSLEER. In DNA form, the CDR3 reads TGCGCCAGCAGCCCTCGGGGACCCCCTCACACCGGGGAGCTGTTTTTT. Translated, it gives CASSPRGPPHTGELFF.

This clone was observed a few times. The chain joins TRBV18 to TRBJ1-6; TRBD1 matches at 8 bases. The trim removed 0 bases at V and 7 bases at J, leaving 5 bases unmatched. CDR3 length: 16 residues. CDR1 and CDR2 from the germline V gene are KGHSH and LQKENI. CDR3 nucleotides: TGTGCCAGCTCACCACCGACGGGACAGGAAAATTCACCCCTCCACTTT. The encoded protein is CASSPPTGQENSPLHF.

The CDR3 sequence is CASTSDLNTEAFF. The CDR3 DNA reads as TGTGCCAGCACCTCAGACCTGAACACTGAAGCTTTCTTT. This rearrangement joins TRBV5-4 to TRBJ1-1, with unresolved D. Germline V CDR1 and CDR2: SGHNT, YYREEE (reference sequence). The CDR3 sequence is 13 residues long. V lost 6 bases and J lost 0, with 9 bases in between.

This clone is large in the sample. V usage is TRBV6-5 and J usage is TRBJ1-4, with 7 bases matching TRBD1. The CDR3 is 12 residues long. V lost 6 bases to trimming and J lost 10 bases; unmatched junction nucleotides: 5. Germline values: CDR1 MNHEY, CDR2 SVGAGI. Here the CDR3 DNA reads TGTGCCAGCAGAACCTCAGGGGGAAAACTGTTTTTT. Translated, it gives CASRTSGGKLFF.

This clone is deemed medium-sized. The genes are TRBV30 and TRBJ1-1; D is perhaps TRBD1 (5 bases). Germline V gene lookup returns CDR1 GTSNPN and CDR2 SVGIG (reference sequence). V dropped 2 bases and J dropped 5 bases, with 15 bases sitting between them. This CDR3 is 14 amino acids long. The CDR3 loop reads CAWSSVNGGTEAFF. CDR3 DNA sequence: TGTGCCTGGAGTTCCGTAAATGGGGGGACTGAAGCTTTCTTT.

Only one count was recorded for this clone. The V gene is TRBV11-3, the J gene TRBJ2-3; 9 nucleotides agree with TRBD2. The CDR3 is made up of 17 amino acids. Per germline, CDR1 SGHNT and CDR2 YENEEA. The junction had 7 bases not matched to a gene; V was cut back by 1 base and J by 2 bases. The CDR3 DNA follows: TGTGCCAGCAGCTTAGGGGTCAGCGGGGGGCCCACAGATACGCAGTATTTT. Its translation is CASSLGVSGGPTDTQYF.

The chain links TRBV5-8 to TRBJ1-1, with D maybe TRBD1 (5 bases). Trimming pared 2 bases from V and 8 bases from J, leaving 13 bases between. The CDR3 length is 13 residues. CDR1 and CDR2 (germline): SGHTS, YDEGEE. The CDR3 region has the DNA TGTGCCAGCAGCTTTTACGGGGCGCGGGAAGCTTTCTTT. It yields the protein CASSFYGAREAFF.

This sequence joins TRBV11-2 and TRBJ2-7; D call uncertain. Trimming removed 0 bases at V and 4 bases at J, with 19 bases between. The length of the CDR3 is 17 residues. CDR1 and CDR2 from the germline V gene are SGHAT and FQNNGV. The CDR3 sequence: CASSLDEVLVLPYEQYF. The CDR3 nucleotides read TGTGCCAGCAGCTTAGATGAGGTTCTCGTCCTTCCGTACGAGCAGTACTTC.

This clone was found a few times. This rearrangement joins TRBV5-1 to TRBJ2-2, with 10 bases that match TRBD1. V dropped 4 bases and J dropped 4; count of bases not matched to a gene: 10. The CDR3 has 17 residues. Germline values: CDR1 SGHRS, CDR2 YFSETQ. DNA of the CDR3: TGCGCCAGCAGCCCCCGACAGGGGGCGTCAGTCACCGGGGAGCTGTTTTTT. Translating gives CASSPRQGASVTGELFF.

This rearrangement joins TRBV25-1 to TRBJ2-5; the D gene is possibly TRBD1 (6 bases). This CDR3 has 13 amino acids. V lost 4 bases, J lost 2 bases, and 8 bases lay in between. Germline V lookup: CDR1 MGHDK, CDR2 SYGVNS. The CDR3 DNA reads TGTGCCAGCAGTGTCGGACAGCAAGAGACCCAGTACTTC. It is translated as CASSVGQQETQYF.

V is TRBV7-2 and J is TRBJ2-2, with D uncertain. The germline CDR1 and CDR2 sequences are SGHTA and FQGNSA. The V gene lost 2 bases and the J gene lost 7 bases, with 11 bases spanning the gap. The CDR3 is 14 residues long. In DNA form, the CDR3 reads TGTGCCAGCAGCTTACAGGTTAACGGCGGGGAGCTGTTTTTT. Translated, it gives CASSLQVNGGELFF.

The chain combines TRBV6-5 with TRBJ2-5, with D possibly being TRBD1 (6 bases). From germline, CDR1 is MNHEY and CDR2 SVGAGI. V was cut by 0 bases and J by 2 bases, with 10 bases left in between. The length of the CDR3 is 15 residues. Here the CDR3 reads CASSYSETGQETQYF. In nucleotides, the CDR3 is TGTGCCAGCAGTTACTCAGAGACAGGACAAGAGACCCAGTACTTC.

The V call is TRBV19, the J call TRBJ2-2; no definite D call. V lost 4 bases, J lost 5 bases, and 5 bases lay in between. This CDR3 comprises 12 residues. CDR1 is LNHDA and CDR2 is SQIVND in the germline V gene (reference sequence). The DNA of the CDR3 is TGTGCCAGTAGTACGCGGACCGGGGAGCTGTTTTTT. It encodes CASSTRTGELFF.

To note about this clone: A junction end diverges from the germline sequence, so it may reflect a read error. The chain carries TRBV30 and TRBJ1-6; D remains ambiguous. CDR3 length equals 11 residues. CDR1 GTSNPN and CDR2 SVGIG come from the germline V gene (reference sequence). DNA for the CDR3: TGTGCATGGAGCCGGGATTCACCCCTCCACTTT. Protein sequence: CAWSRDSPLHF.

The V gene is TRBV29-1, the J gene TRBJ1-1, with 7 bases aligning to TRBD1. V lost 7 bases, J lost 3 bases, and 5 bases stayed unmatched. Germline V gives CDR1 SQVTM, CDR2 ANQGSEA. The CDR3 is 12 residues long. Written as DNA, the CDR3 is TGCAGCGCGACAGGGAGTTACACTGAAGCTTTCTTT. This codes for CSATGSYTEAFF.

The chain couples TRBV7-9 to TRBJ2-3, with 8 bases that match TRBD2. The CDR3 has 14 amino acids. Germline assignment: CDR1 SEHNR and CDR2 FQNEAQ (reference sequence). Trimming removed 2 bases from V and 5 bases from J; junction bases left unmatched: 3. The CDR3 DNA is TGTGCCAGCAGCTTACTGAGCGGGGGAGATACGCAGTATTTT. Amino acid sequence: CASSLLSGGDTQYF.

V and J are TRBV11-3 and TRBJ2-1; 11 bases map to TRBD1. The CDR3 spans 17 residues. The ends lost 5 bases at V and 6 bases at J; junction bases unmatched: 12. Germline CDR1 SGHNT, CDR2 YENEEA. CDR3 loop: CASSATPGTGGRNEQFF. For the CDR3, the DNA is TGTGCCAGCAGCGCCACCCCTGGGACAGGGGGTCGCAATGAGCAGTTCTTC.

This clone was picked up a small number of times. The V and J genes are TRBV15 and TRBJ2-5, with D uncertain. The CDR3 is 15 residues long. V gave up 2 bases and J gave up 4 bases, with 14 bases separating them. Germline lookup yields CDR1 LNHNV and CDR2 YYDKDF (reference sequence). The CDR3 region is CATSRLGPSRETQYF. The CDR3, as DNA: TGTGCCACCAGCAGATTAGGGCCCTCACGAGAGACCCAGTACTTC.

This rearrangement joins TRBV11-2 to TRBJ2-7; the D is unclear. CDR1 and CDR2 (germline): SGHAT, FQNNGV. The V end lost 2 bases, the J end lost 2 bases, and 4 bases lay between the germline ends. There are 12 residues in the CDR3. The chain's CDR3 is CASSLIAYEQYF. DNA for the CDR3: TGTGCCAGCAGCTTAATTGCCTACGAGCAGTACTTC. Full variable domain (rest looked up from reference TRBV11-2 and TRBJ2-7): EAGVAQSPRYKIIEKRQSVAFWCNPISGHATLYWYQQILGQGPKLLIQFQNNGVVDDSQLPKDRFSAERLKGVDSTLKIQPAKLEDSAVYLCASSLIAYEQYFGPGTRLTVT.

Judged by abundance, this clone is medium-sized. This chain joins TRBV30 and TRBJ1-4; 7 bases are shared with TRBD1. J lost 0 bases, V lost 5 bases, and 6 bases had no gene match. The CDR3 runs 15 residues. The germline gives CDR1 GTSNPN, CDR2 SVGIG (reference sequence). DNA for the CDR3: TGTGCCTGGGAAGGGACAGTTGCAACTAATGAAAAACTGTTTTTT. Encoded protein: CAWEGTVATNEKLFF. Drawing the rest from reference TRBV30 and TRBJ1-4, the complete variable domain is SQTIHQWPATLVQPVGSPLSLECTVEGTSNPNLYWYRQAAGRGLQLLFYSVGIGQISSEVPQNLSASRPQDRQFILSSKKLLLSDSGFYLCAWEGTVATNEKLFFGSGTQLSVL.

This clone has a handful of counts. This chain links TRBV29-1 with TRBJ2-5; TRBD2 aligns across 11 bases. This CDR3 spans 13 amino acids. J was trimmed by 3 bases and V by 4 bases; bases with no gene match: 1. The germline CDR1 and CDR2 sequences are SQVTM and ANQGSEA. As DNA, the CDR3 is TGCAGCGTTGTGACTAGCGGGGAAGAGACCCAGTACTTC. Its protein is CSVVTSGEETQYF.

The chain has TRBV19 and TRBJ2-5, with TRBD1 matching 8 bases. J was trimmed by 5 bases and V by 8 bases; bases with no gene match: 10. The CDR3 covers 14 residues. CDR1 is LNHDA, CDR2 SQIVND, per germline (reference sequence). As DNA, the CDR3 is TGTGCCAGTTCTGCTCCAGGGGGCCGGGAGACCCAGTACTTC. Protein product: CASSAPGGRETQYF.

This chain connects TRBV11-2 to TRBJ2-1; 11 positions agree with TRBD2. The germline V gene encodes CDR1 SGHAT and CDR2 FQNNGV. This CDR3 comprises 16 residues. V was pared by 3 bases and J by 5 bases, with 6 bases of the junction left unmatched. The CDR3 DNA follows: TGTGCCAGCAGCTTTAATAGCGGGGGGGCCCACAATGAGCAGTTCTTC. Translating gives CASSFNSGGAHNEQFF.